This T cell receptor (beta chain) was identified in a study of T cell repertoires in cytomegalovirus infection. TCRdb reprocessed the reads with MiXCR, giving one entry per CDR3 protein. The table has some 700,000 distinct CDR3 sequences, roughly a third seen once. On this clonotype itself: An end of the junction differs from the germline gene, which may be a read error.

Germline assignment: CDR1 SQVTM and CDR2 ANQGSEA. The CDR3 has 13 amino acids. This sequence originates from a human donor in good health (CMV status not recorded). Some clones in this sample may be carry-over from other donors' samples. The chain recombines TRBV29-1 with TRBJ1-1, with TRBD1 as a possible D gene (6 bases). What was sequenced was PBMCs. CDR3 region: CSITPGGAREVFF. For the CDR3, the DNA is TGCAGCATCACCCCCGGGGGGGCACGTGAAGTTTTCTTT.